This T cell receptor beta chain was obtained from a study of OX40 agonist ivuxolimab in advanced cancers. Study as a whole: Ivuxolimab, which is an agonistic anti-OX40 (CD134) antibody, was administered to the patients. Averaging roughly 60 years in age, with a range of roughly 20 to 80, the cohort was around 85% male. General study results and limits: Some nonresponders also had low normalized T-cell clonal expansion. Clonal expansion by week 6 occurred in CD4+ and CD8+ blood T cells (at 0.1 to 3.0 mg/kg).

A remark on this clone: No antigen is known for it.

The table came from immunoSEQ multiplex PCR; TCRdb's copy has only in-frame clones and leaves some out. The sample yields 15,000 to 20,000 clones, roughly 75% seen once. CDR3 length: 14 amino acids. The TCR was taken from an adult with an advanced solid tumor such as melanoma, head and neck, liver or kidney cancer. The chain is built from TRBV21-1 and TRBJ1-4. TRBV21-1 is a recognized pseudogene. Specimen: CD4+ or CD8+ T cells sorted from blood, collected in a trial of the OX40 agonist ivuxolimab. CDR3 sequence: CASSNQGGGEKLFF. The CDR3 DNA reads TGTGCCAGCAGCAACCAGGGAGGAGGAGAAAAACTGTTTTTT.